This T cell receptor (beta chain) was documented in a study of tumor-infiltrating lymphocytes in primary liver carcinoma. The researchers produced TCR beta cDNA from approximately 0.45 ug total RNA with a constant-region primer. Slightly modified ARM-PCR, run as three nested multiplex PCR rounds, produced the TCR beta libraries. A single record per CDR3 protein comes from TCRdb applying MiXCR to the multiplex PCR reads. The data show approximately 46,000 distinct CDR3 sequences, 75% seen once. Unsorted bulk tissue (roughly 19-31 mg) underwent RNA and DNA co-extraction. Sequenced input: tumor-adjacent normal liver tissue. The source of this sequence is a woman in her twenties or thirties with primary liver carcinoma and hepatitis B virus infection.

CDR3 in DNA: TGCGCCAGCAGCCAAGGAGTCAGCCGGTACTCGTACAAGCAGTACTTC. Protein sequence: CASSQGVSRYSYKQYF. The gene calls are TRBV4-3 and TRBJ2-7; unclear D gene. The CDR3 is 16 amino acids. Germline CDR1 is LGHNA and CDR2 is YSLEER. Between the trimmed V and J ends, which lost 1 base and 8 bases, there was a span of 21 bases.